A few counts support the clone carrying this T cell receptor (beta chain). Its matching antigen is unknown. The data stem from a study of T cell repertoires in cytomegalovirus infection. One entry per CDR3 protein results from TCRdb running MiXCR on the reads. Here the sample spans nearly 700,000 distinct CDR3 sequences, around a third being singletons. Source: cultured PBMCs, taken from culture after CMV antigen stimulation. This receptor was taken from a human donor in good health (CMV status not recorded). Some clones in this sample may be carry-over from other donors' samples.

The CDR3 region has the DNA TGTGCCAGCAGCCTTGGGGGTAAAAGCTCCTACAATGAGCAGTTCTTC. Encoded protein: CASSLGGKSSYNEQFF. The chain has TRBV11-2 and TRBJ2-1; perhaps D is TRBD1 or TRBD2 (5 bases each). The V end lost 5 bases, the J end lost 0 bases, and 14 bases lay between the germline ends. This CDR3 region has 16 residues. Per the germline V gene, CDR1 is SGHAT and CDR2 is FQNNGV.